The 25 T cell receptor beta chains listed next were all sequenced from one sample in a study of T-cell reconstitution after alpha-beta-depleted transplantation in children. The library targeted TCRbeta and was prepared with unique molecular identifiers. TCRdb redid the calling of the PCR reads with MiXCR, one entry per CDR3 protein. The sample lists about 250,000 distinct CDR3 sequences; more than 20% were seen once. This specimen consisted of PBMCs, mostly from graft donor cells, obtained 360 days after TCRalphabeta/CD19-depleted stem cell transplant. These TCRs come from a female patient between 2 and 15 years old who had a stem cell transplant for congenital amegakaryocytic thrombocytopenia, so the T cells may come from the graft donor.

The chain carries TRBV6-1 and TRBJ2-2, with D possibly TRBD2 on 6 matching bases. The CDR3 extends over 16 amino acids. V gave up 7 bases and J gave up 6 bases, with 21 bases separating them. Germline V lookup: CDR1 MNHNS, CDR2 SASEGT. The DNA of the CDR3 is TGTGCCAGCACCTCACCCCTCGGGAGTTTCCCCGGGGAGCTGTTTTTT. As protein: CASTSPLGSFPGELFF.

This chain connects TRBV5-1 to TRBJ1-2; 12 nucleotides line up with TRBD1. The ends lost 0 bases at V and 5 bases at J; junction bases unmatched: 8. The CDR3 is 17 amino acids. Germline values: CDR1 SGHRS, CDR2 YFSETQ. CDR3 coding DNA: TGCGCCAGCAGCTTGGATCCGGGACAGGGGGCGGAGTATGGCTACACCTTC. Translating it yields CASSLDPGQGAEYGYTF.

The rearrangement joins TRBV20-1 to TRBJ2-7, with D possibly TRBD2 on 5 matching bases. Trimming left V 5 bases short and J 6 bases short, with 14 bases between. CDR3 length: 12 residues. Per germline, CDR1 DFQATT and CDR2 SNEGSKA (reference sequence). The DNA of the CDR3 is TGCAGTGCTTCAGAACTAGTTGGCGAGCAGTACTTC. This translates into CSASELVGEQYF.

The chain has TRBV13 and TRBJ2-2, with D maybe TRBD1 (6 bases). V lost 2 bases to trimming and J lost 2 bases, with 12 bases between them. The CDR3 totals 16 residues. CDR1 is PRHDT, CDR2 FYEKMQ, per germline (reference sequence). The CDR3 sequence is CASSLKLQGNTGELFF. CDR3 sequence (DNA): TGTGCCAGCAGCTTAAAGTTACAGGGAAACACCGGGGAGCTGTTTTTT.

This clonotype was recorded many times. A junction end diverges from the germline sequence, so it may reflect a read error. The chain combines TRBV14 with TRBJ2-1, with D possibly matching TRBD1 (6 bases). Germline loops: CDR1 SGHDN, CDR2 FVKESK. This CDR3 contains 12 residues. CDR3 protein: CASSPPTGTTNF. The CDR3 DNA reads as TGTGCCAGCAGCCCACCAACCGGGACAACGAACTTC. Together with reference TRBV14 and TRBJ2-1, the CDR3 gives the full variable domain: EAGVTQFPSHSVIEKGQTVTLRCDPISGHDNLYWYRRVMGKEIKFLLHFVKESKQDESGMPNNRFLAERTGGTYSTLKVQPAELEDSGVYFCASSPPTGTTNFGPGTRLTVL.

This clonotype was observed a handful of times. This chain uses TRBV7-2 with TRBJ2-7; D gene ambiguous. Looked up from germline, CDR1 is SGHTA and CDR2 is FQGNSA. The V and J ends lost 4 bases and 4 bases respectively, with 11 bases between them. The CDR3 runs 13 residues. CDR3 nucleotides: TGTGCCAGCAGCTACGCAGGATTGTACGAGCAGTACTTC. It encodes CASSYAGLYEQYF.

The CDR3 region is CASSLILTDEAFF. Written as DNA, the CDR3 is TGTGCCAGCAGCTTGATCTTGACAGACGAAGCTTTCTTT. The chain combines TRBV7-9 with TRBJ1-1, with TRBD1 as a possible D gene (5 bases). Deletions cut 3 bases from V and 8 bases from J, with 13 bases between. Germline CDR1 and CDR2: SEHNR and FQNEAQ (reference sequence). The CDR3 length is 13 residues.

J is TRBJ1-4 and V is TRBV20-1; D is ambiguous. Germline CDR1 and CDR2: DFQATT and SNEGSKA (reference sequence). This CDR3 is built from 14 residues. V was shortened by 0 bases and J by 11 bases, with 16 bases between the two germline ends. The CDR3 sequence: CSARDPRPTFKLFF. DNA of the CDR3: TGCAGTGCTAGAGATCCCCGGCCGACGTTTAAACTGTTTTTT.

This rearrangement joins TRBV5-1 to TRBJ2-3, with D possibly matching TRBD2 (6 bases). Germline values: CDR1 SGHRS, CDR2 YFSETQ. This CDR3 is 16 amino acids long. Trimming took off 0 bases at V and 2 bases at J, with 13 bases between the two ends. CDR3 loop: CASSLGLGGPTDTQYF. CDR3 bases: TGCGCCAGCAGCTTGGGACTAGGCGGGCCCACAGATACGCAGTATTTT.

This clonotype was seen a few times. The J gene is TRBJ1-2, the V gene TRBV7-8; 7 bases agree with TRBD1. The junction had 6 bases not matched to a gene; V was cut back by 1 base and J by 4 bases. CDR3 length: 15 amino acids. Germline V gives CDR1 SGHVS, CDR2 FQNEAQ. CDR3 DNA: TGTGCCAGCAGCTTAGGCGTCCCAGGGGGCTATGGCTACACCTTC. Its protein is CASSLGVPGGYGYTF.

The V and J genes are TRBV20-1 and TRBJ2-7; D possibly matches TRBD1 or TRBD2 (5 bases each). The CDR3 sequence is 13 residues long. V was cut by 3 bases and J by 9 bases, with 18 bases left in between. From germline, CDR1 is DFQATT and CDR2 SNEGSKA (reference sequence). CDR3 in DNA: TGCAGTGCTAGCCTTGGGACCAAGGGTGGGCAGTACTTC. Its protein is CSASLGTKGGQYF.

The genes are TRBV4-1 and TRBJ2-5; TRBD1 matches at 10 bases. The CDR3 covers 15 residues. The V segment lost 6 bases and the J segment 1 base; nucleotides outside the gene matches: 5. CDR1 and CDR2 (germline): MGHRA, YSYEKL. The DNA for the CDR3 is TGCGCCAGCAGACCGTGGACAGGGGGCCAAGAGACCCAGTACTTC. Its translation: CASRPWTGGQETQYF.

This clonotype occurred many times. V is TRBV4-1 and J is TRBJ2-1, with no clear D. Per the germline V gene, CDR1 is MGHRA and CDR2 is YSYEKL. CDR3 length: 15 amino acids. V lost 4 bases and J lost 5, with 15 bases in between. The CDR3, as DNA: TGCGCCAGCAGCCTACTTGGAAACCCAGACAATGAGCAGTTCTTC. Protein sequence: CASSLLGNPDNEQFF.

The rearrangement uses TRBV10-3 and TRBJ2-3, with D possibly matching TRBD2 (7 bases). V was trimmed by 7 bases and J by 5 bases, leaving 13 bases between them. This CDR3 is built from 13 residues. The V gene's germline CDR1 is ENHRY and CDR2 SYGVKD. The CDR3 protein is CAITGGHGDTQYF. CDR3 nucleotides: TGTGCCATCACCGGGGGGCACGGAGATACGCAGTATTTT.

The CDR3 reads CSATGVAWGTEAFF. The DNA of the CDR3 is TGCAGCGCTACAGGGGTAGCGTGGGGCACTGAAGCTTTCTTT. The rearrangement joins TRBV29-1 to TRBJ1-1; the match to TRBD1 covers 7 bases. Germline CDR1 reads SQVTM; CDR2 reads ANQGSEA. The CDR3 has 14 amino acids. After removal of 7 bases from V and 4 bases from J, the junction contained 12 bases not matched to a gene.

The rearrangement links TRBV6-7 to TRBJ2-3; 8 positions agree with TRBD2. TRBV6-7 is placed among ORFs of uncertain function. The trim removed 4 bases at V and 3 bases at J, leaving 12 bases unmatched. The CDR3 runs to 17 residues. The CDR3 region is CASSFPTSGRRTDTQYF. In DNA, the CDR3 is TGTGCCAGCAGTTTCCCAACTAGCGGCCGTCGTACAGATACGCAGTATTTT.

This chain joins TRBV27 and TRBJ1-2; 8 positions agree with TRBD1. Germline CDR1 is MNHEY and CDR2 is SMNVEV (reference sequence). The junction had 10 bases not matched to a gene; V was cut back by 2 bases and J by 5 bases. CDR3 size: 16 residues. The CDR3 spells CASSLTPRTGIYGYTF. CDR3 DNA: TGTGCCAGCAGTTTAACCCCGCGGACAGGGATATATGGCTACACCTTC.

This clonotype was recorded once. J is TRBJ1-6 and V is TRBV5-1, with a tentative D call TRBD1 (5 bases). This CDR3 contains 16 residues. Germline V gives CDR1 SGHRS, CDR2 YFSETQ. V lost 2 bases to trimming and J lost 6 bases, with 15 bases between them. The CDR3 region has the DNA TGCGCCAGCAGCTTTCAGCCAGGGACGTTTAATTCACCCCTCCACTTT. Protein sequence: CASSFQPGTFNSPLHF.

The chain links TRBV5-1 to TRBJ2-7; D remains ambiguous. In germline, CDR1 is SGHRS, CDR2 YFSETQ. V was pared by 0 bases and J by 0 bases, with 10 bases between. This CDR3 comprises 15 residues. The chain's CDR3 is CASSLEWFGSYEQYF. CDR3 in DNA: TGCGCCAGCAGCTTGGAGTGGTTTGGCTCCTACGAGCAGTACTTC.

This clonotype was detected only a few times. Here the CDR3 DNA reads TGTGCCAGCAGTTCGGGTGGAGAGCAGTACTTC. Protein product: CASSSGGEQYF. The genes are TRBV6-5 and TRBJ2-7, with D unclear. This CDR3 is built from 11 residues. The germline V gene has CDR1 MNHEY and CDR2 SVGAGI. V dropped 4 bases and J dropped 7 bases, with 8 bases sitting between them.

The gene calls are TRBV19 and TRBJ2-3; 9 bases align to TRBD1. V was pared by 3 bases and J by 0 bases, with 7 bases of the junction left unmatched. The CDR3 is 17 residues long. In germline, CDR1 is LNHDA, CDR2 SQIVND (reference sequence). CDR3 loop: CASSILGQGPSTDTQYF. CDR3 coding DNA: TGTGCCAGTAGTATTCTCGGACAGGGGCCTAGCACAGATACGCAGTATTTT.

This clonotype has a handful of counts. The chain has TRBV29-1 and TRBJ1-1; D remains unclear. The CDR3 sequence is 14 residues long. V was cut by 4 bases and J by 0 bases, with 12 bases left in between. The germline gives CDR1 SQVTM, CDR2 ANQGSEA. The CDR3 is CSVVWLGVNTEAFF. The CDR3 region has the DNA TGCAGCGTTGTTTGGCTAGGTGTGAACACTGAAGCTTTCTTT.

CDR3 in amino acids: CASSLGFGAAQETQYF. CDR3 nucleotides: TGCGCCAGCAGCTTGGGATTCGGCGCAGCCCAAGAGACCCAGTACTTC. This rearrangement joins TRBV5-1 to TRBJ2-5; D uncertain. Germline V CDR1 and CDR2: SGHRS, YFSETQ. The CDR3 contains 16 residues. V lost 0 bases and J 1 base, leaving 13 bases between the germline ends.

The chain carries TRBV7-6 and TRBJ1-1, with a tentative D call TRBD1 (6 bases). Germline CDR1 reads SGHVS; CDR2 reads FNYEAQ. V was pared by 5 bases and J by 0 bases, with 13 bases between. The CDR3 has 15 residues. For the CDR3, the DNA is TGTGCCAGCAGCCTCGGACAGTTTATGAACACTGAAGCTTTCTTT. Amino acids: CASSLGQFMNTEAFF.

The chain links TRBV19 to TRBJ2-3, with a tentative D call TRBD2 (5 bases). Germline values: CDR1 LNHDA, CDR2 SQIVND (reference sequence). The CDR3 consists of 13 residues. Trimming removed 5 bases at V and 1 base at J, with 7 bases between. This chain's CDR3 is CASSGLRTDTQYF. CDR3 nucleotides: TGTGCCAGTAGTGGACTTCGCACAGATACGCAGTATTTT.